This note documents a single T cell receptor (beta chain) sequence. Its antigen is as yet unknown. It was with a sample-barcoded 5' primer and a J-beta primer mix that a second PCR of about 7 to 12 cycles was run. Via MiXCR, TCRdb re-called the 5' RACE reads, giving one row per CDR3 protein. The repertoire holds 800,000 or so distinct CDR3 sequences, with about half as singletons. This sample stems from a study of blood T cells in healthy people across ages. General study results and limits: Higher diversity and more naive CD4+ cells were features of long-lived donors, compared to aged donors.

The CDR3 runs to 13 residues. Germline V gene sequence: CDR1 MNHNS, CDR2 SASEGT. Trimming took 3 bases from V and 3 from J, leaving 8 bases between them. J is TRBJ1-2 and V is TRBV6-1; weak D call: TRBD1 (5 bases). Material for sequencing was blood. The TCR was taken from an older man in good health. The CDR3 is CASSEDTYYGYTF. CDR3 in DNA: TGTGCCAGCAGTGAGGACACCTACTATGGCTACACCTTC.